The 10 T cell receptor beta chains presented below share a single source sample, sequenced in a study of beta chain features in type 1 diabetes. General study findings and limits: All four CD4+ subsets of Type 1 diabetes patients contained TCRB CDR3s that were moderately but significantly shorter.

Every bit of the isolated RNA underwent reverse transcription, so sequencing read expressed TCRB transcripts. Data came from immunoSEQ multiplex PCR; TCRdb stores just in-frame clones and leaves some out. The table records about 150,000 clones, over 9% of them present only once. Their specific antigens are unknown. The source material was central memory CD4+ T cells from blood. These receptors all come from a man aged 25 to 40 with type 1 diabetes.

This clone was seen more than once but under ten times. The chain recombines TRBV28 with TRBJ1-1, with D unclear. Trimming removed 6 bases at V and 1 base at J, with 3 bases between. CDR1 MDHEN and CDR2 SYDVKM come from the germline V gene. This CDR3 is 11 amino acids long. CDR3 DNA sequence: TGTGCCAGCAGCTGGAACACTGAAGCTTTCTTT. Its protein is CASSWNTEAFF.

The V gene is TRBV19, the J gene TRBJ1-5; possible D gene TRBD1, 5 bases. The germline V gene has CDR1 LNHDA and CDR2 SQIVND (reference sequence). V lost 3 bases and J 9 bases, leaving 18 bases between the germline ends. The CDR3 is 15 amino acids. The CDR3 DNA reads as TGTGCCAGTAGTATTGGAGGGGCTCAAGGGCGGCCCCAGCATTTT. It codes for CASSIGGAQGRPQHF.

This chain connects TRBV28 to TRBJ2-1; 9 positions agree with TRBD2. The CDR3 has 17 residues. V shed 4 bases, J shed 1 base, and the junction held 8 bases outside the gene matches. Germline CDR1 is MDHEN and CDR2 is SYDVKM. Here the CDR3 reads CASSSPWTSVSYNEQFF. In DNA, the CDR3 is TGTGCCAGCAGTTCCCCTTGGACTAGCGTATCCTACAATGAGCAGTTCTTC.

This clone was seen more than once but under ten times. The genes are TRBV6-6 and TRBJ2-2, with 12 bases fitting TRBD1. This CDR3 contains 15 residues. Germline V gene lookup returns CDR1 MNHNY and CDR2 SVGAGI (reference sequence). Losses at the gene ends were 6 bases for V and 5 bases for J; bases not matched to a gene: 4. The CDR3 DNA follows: TGTGCCAGCAGCTTGGGACAGGGGGCGACCGGGGAGCTGTTTTTT. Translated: CASSLGQGATGELFF.

CDR3 in DNA: TGTGCCAGCAAAGGGACAGGGATTGGCAATGAGCAGTTCTTC. It specifies CASKGTGIGNEQFF. The rearrangement joins TRBV2 to TRBJ2-1; 9 nucleotides line up with TRBD1. V shed 7 bases, J shed 6 bases, and the junction held 7 bases outside the gene matches. CDR1 and CDR2 from the germline V gene are SNHLY and FYNNEI. This CDR3 contains 14 residues.

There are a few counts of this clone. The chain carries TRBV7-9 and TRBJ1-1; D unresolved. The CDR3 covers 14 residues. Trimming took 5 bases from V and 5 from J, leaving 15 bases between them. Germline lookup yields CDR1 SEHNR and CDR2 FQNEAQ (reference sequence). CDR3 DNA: TGTGCCAGCAGCGGATGGGGAGGGCGAACTGAAGCTTTCTTT. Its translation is CASSGWGGRTEAFF.

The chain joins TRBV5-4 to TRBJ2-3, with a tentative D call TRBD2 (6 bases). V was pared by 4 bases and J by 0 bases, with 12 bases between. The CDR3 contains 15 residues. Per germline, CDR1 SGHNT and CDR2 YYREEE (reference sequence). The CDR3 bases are TGTGCCAGCAGCCTACCTAGCGCCAGCACAGATACGCAGTATTTT. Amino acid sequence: CASSLPSASTDTQYF.

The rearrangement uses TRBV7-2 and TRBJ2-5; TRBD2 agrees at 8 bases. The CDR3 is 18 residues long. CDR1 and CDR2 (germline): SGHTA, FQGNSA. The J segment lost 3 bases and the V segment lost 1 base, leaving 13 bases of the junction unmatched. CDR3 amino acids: CASSLEIGTRTLKETQYF. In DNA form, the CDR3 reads TGTGCCAGCAGCTTAGAGATCGGGACTAGGACTTTAAAAGAGACCCAGTACTTC.

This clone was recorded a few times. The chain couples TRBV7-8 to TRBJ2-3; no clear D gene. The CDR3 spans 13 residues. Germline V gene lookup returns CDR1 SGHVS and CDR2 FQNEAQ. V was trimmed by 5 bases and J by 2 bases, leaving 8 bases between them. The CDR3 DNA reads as TGTGCCAGCAGCGCACTAACCACAGATACGCAGTATTTT. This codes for CASSALTTDTQYF.

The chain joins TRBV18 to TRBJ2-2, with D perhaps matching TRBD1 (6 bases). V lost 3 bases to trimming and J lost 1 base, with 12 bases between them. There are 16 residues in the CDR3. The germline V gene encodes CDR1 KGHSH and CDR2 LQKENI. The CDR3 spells CASSPSGHLNTGELFF. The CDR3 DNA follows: TGTGCCAGCTCACCCTCGGGACATCTGAACACCGGGGAGCTGTTTTTT. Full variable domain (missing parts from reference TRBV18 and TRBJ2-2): NAGVMQNPRHLVRRRGQEARLRCSPMKGHSHVYWYRQLPEEGLKFMVYLQKENIIDESGMPKERFSAEFPKEGPSILRIQQVVRGDSAAYFCASSPSGHLNTGELFFGEGSRLTVL.